The 18 T cell receptor beta chains below all came from one sample that was sequenced in a study of T cells in localized non-small cell lung cancer. Measured with immunoSEQ multiplex PCR; TCRdb has only the in-frame clones, and not every one. Of fewer than 95,000 clones listed, roughly 93% are singletons. Sequenced here: PBMCs, sampled before any cancer treatment. All receptors come from a woman aged 35 to 75 with stage II squamous cell lung carcinoma.

V is TRBV19 and J is TRBJ1-1, with D uncertain. The germline V and J ends were trimmed by 3 bases and 1 base, with 3 bases remaining between them. The CDR3 consists of 12 residues. The V gene's germline CDR1 is LNHDA and CDR2 SQIVND (reference sequence). The CDR3 sequence: CASSIGNTEAFF. The CDR3 DNA follows: TGTGCCAGTAGTATCGGGAACACTGAAGCTTTCTTT.

This chain connects TRBV5-1 to TRBJ1-3; 10 positions agree with TRBD1. The CDR3 contains 16 residues. V was clipped by 3 bases and J by 8 bases; unmatched bases: 11. Per the germline V gene, CDR1 is SGHRS and CDR2 is YFSETQ. The CDR3 DNA reads TGCGCCAGCAGCTCTGGACAGGGGGTTCTTGGTGACACCATATATTTT. This codes for CASSSGQGVLGDTIYF.

V and J are TRBV9 and TRBJ2-5; D is undetermined. CDR1 SGDLS and CDR2 YYNGEE come from the germline V gene. The V end was cut by 0 bases, the J end by 7 bases, with 13 bases between. The CDR3 sequence is 14 residues long. The CDR3 loop reads CASSVAPSEGTQYF. The CDR3 bases are TGTGCCAGCAGCGTAGCCCCGTCAGAAGGGACCCAGTACTTC.

The rearrangement links TRBV28 to TRBJ2-1; 9 bases align to TRBD2. Germline CDR1 is MDHEN and CDR2 is SYDVKM. This CDR3 is built from 13 residues. Trimming took 8 bases from V and 7 from J; bases not matched to a gene: 6. Here the CDR3 DNA reads TGTGCCAGCGGACTAGCGCTTTTTAATGAGCAGTTCTTC. It is translated as CASGLALFNEQFF.

The chain combines TRBV4-2 with TRBJ2-5; no firm D call. The CDR3 is 18 residues long. Germline V gene data show CDR1 as LGHNA and CDR2 as YNFKEQ. V was pared by 0 bases and J by 2 bases, with 19 bases between. CDR3 loop: CASSQEARASLKQETQYF. Here the CDR3 DNA reads TGTGCCAGCAGCCAAGAGGCCCGTGCCTCTCTAAAACAAGAGACCCAGTACTTC.

This rearrangement joins TRBV5-1 to TRBJ2-7; 8 bases agree with TRBD1. The CDR3 is made up of 18 amino acids. Germline lookup yields CDR1 SGHRS and CDR2 YFSETQ. V was clipped by 0 bases and J by 7 bases; unmatched bases: 18. Here the CDR3 DNA reads TGCGCCAGCAGCTTGGAGCCGCCAAGACAGGGGAGATTGCGGGAGCAGTACTTC. Protein: CASSLEPPRQGRLREQYF.

The J gene is TRBJ2-7, the V gene TRBV28; tentative D call: TRBD1 (5 bases). CDR1 is MDHEN and CDR2 is SYDVKM in the germline V gene. This CDR3 is built from 16 residues. Between the trimmed V and J ends, which lost 5 bases and 2 bases, there was a span of 19 bases. The CDR3, as DNA: TGTGCCAGCAGTCATCCACCCCCTCAGGGAACCTACGAGCAGTACTTC. Translation: CASSHPPPQGTYEQYF. Full variable domain (remainder filled in from reference TRBV28 and TRBJ2-7): DVKVTQSSRYLVKRTGEKVFLECVQDMDHENMFWYRQDPGLGLRLIYFSYDVKMKEKGDIPEGYSVSREKKERFSLILESASTNQTSMYLCASSHPPPQGTYEQYFGPGTRLTVT.

V usage is TRBV6-5 and J usage is TRBJ1-1; D might be TRBD1 (5 bases). The ends were cut back, 6 bases at V and 3 bases at J, with 14 bases in the middle. CDR1 and CDR2 (germline): MNHEY, SVGAGI. The CDR3 has 14 amino acids. DNA for the CDR3: TGTGCCAGCAGGCCTTCGGGAGGGGACACTGAAGCTTTCTTT. It is translated as CASRPSGGDTEAFF.

This chain uses TRBV29-1 with TRBJ1-1; 10 bases map to TRBD1. The CDR3 contains 14 residues. J gave up 0 bases and V 7 bases, and 5 bases lay outside the gene matches. Germline-derived CDR1 and CDR2 are SQVTM and ANQGSEA. The CDR3 is CSAGQGVLNTEAFF. The DNA for the CDR3 is TGCAGCGCCGGACAGGGGGTACTGAACACTGAAGCTTTCTTT.

This clone is classed as medium-sized. The chain couples TRBV19 to TRBJ2-7; 8 bases are shared with TRBD2. Germline CDR1 reads LNHDA; CDR2 reads SQIVND (reference sequence). The CDR3 sequence is 15 residues long. Trimming cost V 11 bases and J 2 bases; bases outside gene matches: 14. DNA for the CDR3: TGTGCCGGCTCCGGGACTAGGGAAGTTACCTACGAGCAGTACTTC. As protein: CAGSGTREVTYEQYF.

This chain links TRBV5-1 with TRBJ1-3, with unresolved D. The germline V gene has CDR1 SGHRS and CDR2 YFSETQ. The CDR3 extends over 14 amino acids. Trimming took off 1 base at V and 2 bases at J, with 7 bases between the two ends. CDR3 coding DNA: TGCGCCAGCAGCTTGACAAGAACTGGAAACACCATATATTTT. This encodes CASSLTRTGNTIYF.

V is TRBV7-2 and J is TRBJ2-7; D is unclear. Trimming left V 2 bases short and J 3 bases short, with 5 bases between. This CDR3 is built from 12 residues. CDR1 and CDR2 (germline): SGHTA, FQGNSA. The CDR3 coding sequence is TGTGCCAGCAGCTTAACTGACTACGAGCAGTACTTC. Protein: CASSLTDYEQYF. Supplemented by reference TRBV7-2 and TRBJ2-7, the full variable domain reads GAGVSQSPSNKVTEKGKDVELRCDPISGHTALYWYRQSLGQGLEFLIYFQGNSAPDKSGLPSDRFSAERTGGSVSTLTIQRTQQEDSAVYLCASSLTDYEQYFGPGTRLTVT.

The chain uses TRBV6-1 and TRBJ1-2, with D possibly being TRBD1 (5 bases). In germline, CDR1 is MNHNS, CDR2 SASEGT. Trimming took off 3 bases at V and 6 bases at J, with 11 bases between the two ends. This CDR3 is built from 13 residues. The CDR3 is CASSEVRGDGYTF. In DNA, the CDR3 is TGTGCCAGCAGTGAGGTTCGGGGGGATGGCTACACCTTC.

This sequence joins TRBV7-9 and TRBJ1-1; 7 bases map to TRBD1. The CDR3 is 16 amino acids. The V gene end was trimmed by 5 bases and the J gene end by 0 bases; junction bases not matched to a gene: 9. CDR1 and CDR2 from the germline V gene are SEHNR and FQNEAQ (reference sequence). The CDR3 bases are TGTGCCAGCAGCGCCGGGACAGACCTTTTGAACACTGAAGCTTTCTTT. This encodes CASSAGTDLLNTEAFF.

The chain has TRBV10-1 and TRBJ2-4; perhaps TRBD1 as D (5 bases). The CDR3 totals 13 residues. Germline CDR1 WNHNN, CDR2 SYGVQD (reference sequence). The V end was cut by 5 bases, the J end by 8 bases, with 13 bases between. Written as DNA, the CDR3 is TGCGCCAGCAGTATCAGTGGGGCGGACATTCAGTACTTC. Translated: CASSISGADIQYF.

This chain connects TRBV10-2 to TRBJ2-3, with D hard to call. Per the germline V gene, CDR1 is WSHSY and CDR2 is SAAADI. The V end lost 5 bases, the J end lost 2 bases, and 2 bases lay between the germline ends. The CDR3 runs to 11 residues. The chain's CDR3 is CASSPTDTQYF. CDR3 nucleotide sequence: TGCGCCAGCAGTCCCACAGATACGCAGTATTTT.

V usage is TRBV2 and J usage is TRBJ1-2; D unresolved. This CDR3 spans 12 amino acids. V was shortened by 7 bases and J by 4 bases, with 10 bases between the two germline ends. Germline V CDR1 and CDR2: SNHLY, FYNNEI. CDR3 protein: CASTWGAYGYTF. CDR3 nucleotides: TGTGCCAGCACGTGGGGTGCCTATGGCTACACCTTC.

The V and J genes are TRBV6-6 and TRBJ1-5; maybe TRBD1 (5 bases). Trimming took 5 bases from V and 3 from J, leaving 14 bases between them. Germline V lookup: CDR1 MNHNY, CDR2 SVGAGI (reference sequence). The CDR3 has 15 residues. CDR3 bases: TGTGCCAGCAGTCTATACCGGGACCCCAATCAGCCCCAGCATTTT. This codes for CASSLYRDPNQPQHF.